This passage covers 21 T cell receptor beta chains from one sample sequenced in a study of blood T cell repertoires in COVID-19. The assay was immunoSEQ multiplex PCR, and TCRdb's table has in-frame clones only and misses some. The repertoire holds about 91,000 clones, with 88% as singletons. Sequencing was carried out using peripheral blood. The receptors derive from an elderly woman with active COVID-19.

The chain carries TRBV24-1 and TRBJ2-1; D perhaps matches TRBD1 (6 bases). Germline CDR1 reads KGHDR; CDR2 reads SFDVKD. The CDR3 totals 15 residues. V was trimmed by 0 bases and J by 6 bases, leaving 11 bases between them. CDR3 bases: TGTGCCACCAGTGATTTGAGGAGAGGGGGCAATGAGCAGTTCTTC. Its protein is CATSDLRRGGNEQFF.

The chain carries TRBV5-1 and TRBJ2-7, with TRBD2 matching over 8 bases. Germline CDR1 reads SGHRS; CDR2 reads YFSETQ. The CDR3 has 20 residues. The V gene end was trimmed by 2 bases and the J gene end by 2 bases; junction bases not matched to a gene: 21. This chain's CDR3 is CASSLRREGGAAGEAYEQYF. The DNA of the CDR3 is TGCGCCAGCAGCTTAAGACGGGAGGGGGGCGCGGCGGGAGAGGCCTACGAGCAGTACTTC.

This chain links TRBV5-6 with TRBJ1-2; 9 positions agree with TRBD1. Germline values: CDR1 SGHDT, CDR2 YYEEEE. V dropped 4 bases and J dropped 4; count of bases not matched to a gene: 5. The CDR3 contains 14 residues. The CDR3 region is CASSQTGGSYGYTF. CDR3 coding DNA: TGTGCCAGCAGCCAGACAGGGGGAAGCTATGGCTACACCTTC.

This rearrangement joins TRBV7-2 to TRBJ2-2; 9 bases are shared with TRBD1. Trimming took 6 bases from V and 4 from J; bases not matched to a gene: 6. CDR3 length equals 15 residues. Germline V gene lookup returns CDR1 SGHTA and CDR2 FQGNSA. The CDR3 nucleotides read TGTGCCAGCAGGGAAGGACAGGGGTTCACCGGGGAGCTGTTTTTT. Amino acid sequence: CASREGQGFTGELFF.

This chain joins TRBV7-2 and TRBJ2-1; 9 bases agree with TRBD1. Germline CDR1 SGHTA, CDR2 FQGNSA. Losses at the gene ends were 4 bases for V and 7 bases for J; bases not matched to a gene: 5. The length of the CDR3 is 14 residues. CDR3 protein: CASSYGTGHNEQFF. The CDR3 coding sequence is TGTGCCAGCAGCTACGGGACAGGGCATAATGAGCAGTTCTTC.

The V and J genes are TRBV19 and TRBJ2-5, with a weak D call TRBD1 (7 bases). Trimming pared 5 bases from V and 3 bases from J, leaving 19 bases between. The germline gives CDR1 LNHDA, CDR2 SQIVND (reference sequence). CDR3 length: 16 amino acids. CDR3 DNA: TGTGCCAGTAGTGGCGCGGGCGGGACAGACGAAGAGACCCAGTACTTC. It yields the protein CASSGAGGTDEETQYF.

This chain links TRBV7-2 with TRBJ2-7, with a weak D call TRBD2 (6 bases). This CDR3 contains 13 residues. The V end was cut by 5 bases, the J end by 4 bases, with 12 bases between. CDR1 SGHTA and CDR2 FQGNSA come from the germline V gene. The CDR3 loop is CASSSFGGYEQYF. The DNA of the CDR3 is TGTGCCAGCAGCAGCTTCGGGGGTTACGAGCAGTACTTC.

V usage is TRBV3-1 (or the pseudogene TRBV3-2) and J usage is TRBJ2-6; maybe TRBD2 (5 bases). From germline, CDR1 is LGHDT and CDR2 YNNKEL (reference sequence). This CDR3 region has 16 residues. Trimming shortened V by 4 bases and J by 4 bases, and 14 bases separated the two germline ends. The CDR3 region has the DNA TGTGCCAGCAGCCGAGGGCTTCTGGGGGGGGCCAACGTCCTGACTTTC. It yields the protein CASSRGLLGGANVLTF.

Comment on this clone: Distinct nucleotide sequences in the sample also encode this CDR3. The genes are TRBV27 and TRBJ2-7; D possibly corresponds to TRBD1 (6 bases). The CDR3 has 12 residues. Deletions cut 5 bases from V and 4 bases from J, with 9 bases between. The germline V gene has CDR1 MNHEY and CDR2 SMNVEV (reference sequence). The CDR3 bases are TGTGCCAGCAGTGCTACAGGGTACGAGCAGTACTTC. It translates to CASSATGYEQYF.

In this sample, this clone turned up once. V is TRBV18 and J is TRBJ1-1, with a tentative D call TRBD1 (5 bases). This CDR3 spans 15 amino acids. CDR1 and CDR2 (germline): KGHSH, LQKENI. Trimming took off 6 bases at V and 8 bases at J, with 22 bases between the two ends. The DNA of the CDR3 is TGTGCCAGCTCCGCCAGGGATATTGGTCTGACCGAAGCTTTCTTT. Protein product: CASSARDIGLTEAFF.

The chain employs TRBV11-2 and TRBJ2-7, with 9 positions matching TRBD1. CDR3 size: 18 residues. Germline-derived CDR1 and CDR2 are SGHAT and FQNNGV. Trimming took 5 bases from V and 2 from J; bases not matched to a gene: 16. In nucleotides, the CDR3 is TGTGCCAGCAGCCCTGGGGGACAGGGTGGTAGCGGAGCCTACGAGCAGTACTTC. Translating gives CASSPGGQGGSGAYEQYF. The full variable domain, with the rest looked up from reference TRBV11-2 and TRBJ2-7, is EAGVAQSPRYKIIEKRQSVAFWCNPISGHATLYWYQQILGQGPKLLIQFQNNGVVDDSQLPKDRFSAERLKGVDSTLKIQPAKLEDSAVYLCASSPGGQGGSGAYEQYFGPGTRLTVT.

This chain uses TRBV21-1 with TRBJ2-3; the D call of TRBD2 is as the table states it, not checked on the DNA. TRBV21-1 is tagged as a pseudogene. The length of the CDR3 is 20 residues. The CDR3 reads CASSKAWRGPSGSGKDTQYF. Written as DNA, the CDR3 is TGTGCCAGCAGCAAAGCTTGGCGGGGTCCCAGCGGGAGTGGGAAAGATACGCAGTATTTT.

The V and J genes are TRBV6-1 and TRBJ1-3; possibly TRBD1 for D (6 bases). CDR3 length: 16 residues. V was trimmed by 4 bases and J by 0 bases, leaving 13 bases between them. The germline CDR1 and CDR2 sequences are MNHNS and SASEGT. The CDR3 DNA follows: TGTGCCAGCAGTGCCTTGGGGGCGAACTCTGGAAACACCATATATTTT. Its translation: CASSALGANSGNTIYF.

The rearrangement joins TRBV11-2 to TRBJ2-7; 8 bases line up with TRBD1. The CDR3 contains 14 residues. The germline CDR1 and CDR2 sequences are SGHAT and FQNNGV. J was trimmed by 4 bases and V by 3 bases; bases with no gene match: 5. The CDR3 sequence is CASSFGQGKYEQYF. The CDR3 DNA follows: TGTGCCAGCAGCTTTGGACAGGGTAAATACGAGCAGTACTTC.

This chain joins TRBV7-9 and TRBJ1-3, with TRBD1 matching over 9 bases. The CDR3 sequence is 14 residues long. Germline V gene sequence: CDR1 SEHNR, CDR2 FQNEAQ (reference sequence). V lost 2 bases and J lost 4; bases outside the gene matches: 0. The CDR3 coding sequence is TGTGCCAGCAGCTTAACAGGGGGCGGAAACACCATATATTTT. Its protein is CASSLTGGGNTIYF. The whole variable domain, remainder taken from reference TRBV7-9 and TRBJ1-3, is DTGVSQNPRHKITKRGQNVTFRCDPISEHNRLYWYRQTLGQGPEFLTYFQNEAQLEKSRLLSDRFSAERPKGSFSTLEIQRTEQGDSAMYLCASSLTGGGNTIYFGEGSWLTVV.

The gene calls are TRBV3-1 (or the pseudogene TRBV3-2) and TRBJ2-7; possible D gene TRBD2, 5 bases. The CDR3 totals 13 residues. Trimming shortened V by 1 base and J by 6 bases, and 10 bases separated the two germline ends. Germline CDR1 LGHDT, CDR2 YNNKEL (reference sequence). The CDR3: CASSQGGAREQYF. For the CDR3, the DNA is TGTGCCAGCAGCCAAGGGGGAGCACGCGAGCAGTACTTC.

This chain joins TRBV27 and TRBJ2-2; 10 positions agree with TRBD1. The CDR3 extends over 18 amino acids. The V gene's germline CDR1 is MNHEY and CDR2 SMNVEV (reference sequence). J was trimmed by 0 bases and V by 7 bases; bases with no gene match: 11. This chain's CDR3 is CASKGTGAPGANTGELFF. Here the CDR3 DNA reads TGTGCCAGCAAAGGGACAGGGGCGCCCGGGGCGAACACCGGGGAGCTGTTTTTT.

V usage is TRBV6-6 and J usage is TRBJ1-1; TRBD1 matches 7 bases. V shed 6 bases and J 0 bases; nucleotides not matched to a gene: 4. The CDR3 has 14 amino acids. Germline CDR1 reads MNHNY; CDR2 reads SVGAGI (reference sequence). This chain's CDR3 is CASSPGQLNTEAFF. Written as DNA, the CDR3 is TGTGCCAGCAGCCCGGGACAGTTGAACACTGAAGCTTTCTTT.

The CDR3 here is CASSLTLDSDTQYF. The CDR3 nucleotides read TGTGCCAGCAGCTTAACGCTAGATTCAGATACGCAGTATTTT. The chain uses TRBV7-9 and TRBJ2-3; D call uncertain. Per germline, CDR1 SEHNR and CDR2 FQNEAQ (reference sequence). V shed 2 bases and J shed 4 bases, with 10 bases lying between them. The CDR3 runs to 14 residues.

The CDR3 sequence is CASSLSGTSGSYEQYF. For the CDR3, the DNA is TGTGCCAGTAGTTTATCCGGGACTAGCGGGAGTTACGAGCAGTACTTC. The chain joins TRBV19 to TRBJ2-7, with 14 bases lining up with TRBD2. V was clipped by 5 bases and J by 4 bases; unmatched bases: 7. Germline CDR1 reads LNHDA; CDR2 reads SQIVND (reference sequence). The CDR3 contains 16 residues.

The chain combines TRBV19 with TRBJ2-5; no clear D gene. CDR1 is LNHDA, CDR2 SQIVND, per germline (reference sequence). The V gene lost 3 bases and the J gene lost 4 bases, with 3 bases spanning the gap. The CDR3 runs 11 residues. The CDR3 reads CASSIRETQYF. CDR3 nucleotide sequence: TGTGCCAGTAGTATCCGAGAGACCCAGTACTTC.